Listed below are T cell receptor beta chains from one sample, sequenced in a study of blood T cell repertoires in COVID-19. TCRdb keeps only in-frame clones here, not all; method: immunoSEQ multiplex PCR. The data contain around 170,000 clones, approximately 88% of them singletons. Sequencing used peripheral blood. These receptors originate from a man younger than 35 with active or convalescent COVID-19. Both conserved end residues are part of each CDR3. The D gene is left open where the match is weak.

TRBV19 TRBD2 CASRGTSGGGGQFF
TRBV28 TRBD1 CASRTDRGVFGEQYF
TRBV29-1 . CSVEKRGLGEAFF
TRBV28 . CASSSPTGSYTEAFF
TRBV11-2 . CASSETPTGELFF
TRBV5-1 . CASSYDRSSGNTIYF
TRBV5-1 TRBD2 CASSLALSGGDGEQFF
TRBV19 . CASSISPFGGQRPNQPQHF
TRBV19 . CASSSRQPDTDTQYF
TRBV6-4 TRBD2 CASSGTSGATGELFF
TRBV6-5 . CASSYAGPNEKLFF
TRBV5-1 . CASSLGSRPNTGELFF
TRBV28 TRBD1 CASGTGLQPQHF
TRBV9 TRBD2 CASSISGRARLNTGELFF
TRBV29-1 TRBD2 CSVEAAGGTDTQYF
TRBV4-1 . CASSQWFWDITPPYSPLHF
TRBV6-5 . CASVRSYPYGYTF
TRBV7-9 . CASSLDPRGPFTGELFF
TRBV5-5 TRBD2 CASSSRLAGAFSLETQYF
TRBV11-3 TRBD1 CASLGGEQGAGSNQPQHF
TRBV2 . CASSGGSTNTGELFF
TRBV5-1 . CASSFRSSYEQYF
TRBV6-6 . CASSYSSIWLNTEAFF
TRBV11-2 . CASSFGQVTEAFF
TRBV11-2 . CASSHGWDEQFF
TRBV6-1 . CASSEGAYSNQPQHF
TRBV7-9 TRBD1 CASRTGVGYGYTF
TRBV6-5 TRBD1 CATAGTGIEEQFF
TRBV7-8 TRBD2 CASSLAETSEAQYF
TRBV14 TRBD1 CASTIDRGGIANTEAFF
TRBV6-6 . CASSYGMGPNTEAFF
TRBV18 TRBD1 CASSKTGTGINQPQHF
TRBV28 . CASSQSSEDTQYF
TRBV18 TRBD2 CASSTPPGLGYNEQFF
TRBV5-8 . CASSTRVWNRGEKLFF
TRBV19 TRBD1 CASQGQGYYGYTF
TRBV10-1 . CASSPSLSAGNTIYF
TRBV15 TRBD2 CATGSGLAVQETQYF
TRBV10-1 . CASSGGFDGYTF
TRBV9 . CASSVDSQGYEQYF
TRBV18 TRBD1 CASSPTGDQPQHF
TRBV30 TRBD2 CAWSPMTSGSGADTQYF
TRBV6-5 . CASNLGHNSNQPQHF
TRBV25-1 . CASSEGQSGGNTIYF
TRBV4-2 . CASSQDTALTDFSSVNTEAFF
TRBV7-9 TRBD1 CASSGQDRGNGYTF
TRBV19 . CASFAGFRNTIYF
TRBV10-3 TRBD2 CAISESWTSGNNEQFF
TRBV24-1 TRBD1 CATRRQGNTEAFF
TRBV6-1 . CASSEEPGSVYSPLHF
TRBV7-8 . CASSLPRRLGGNQPQHF
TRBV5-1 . CASSLGQGIQETQYF
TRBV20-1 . CSASELLAGSTDTQYF
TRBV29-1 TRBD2 CSANPGLLYEQYF
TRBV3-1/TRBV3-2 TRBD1 CASSPPGTGPYNEQFF
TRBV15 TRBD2 CATSRDGQAGGHTDTQYF
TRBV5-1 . CASSLLNTGELFF
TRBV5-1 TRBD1 CASSTGQVLRGNTIYF
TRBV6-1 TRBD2 CASSEYDGGATDTQYF
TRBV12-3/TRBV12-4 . CASNLQGYTEAFF